The rows below give T cell receptor beta chains drawn from one sample of a study of T cell clonotyping in hematopoietic cell transplantation. Clones were read by immunoSEQ multiplex PCR, and TCRdb kept only the in-frame ones, dropping some. Seen here are thousands of clones, about nine tenths observed once, and the top ten hold more than 5%. The sequenced sample consisted of peripheral blood mononuclear cells. The receptor set was obtained from a man aged 40-55 years in good health. Some clones in this sample may be carry-over from other donors' samples. CDR3s include the opening cysteine and the closing phenylalanine or tryptophan.

TRBJ2-1 TRBV18 CASSLLSDVEQFF
TRBJ1-2 TRBV5-1 CASSLATQTGLRGYTF
TRBJ1-2 TRBV5-1 CASSLDQGAFDGYTF
TRBJ2-6 TRBV19 CARDKGRDITGANVLTF
TRBJ2-4 TRBV21-1 CASSNLHGVERNIQYF
TRBJ1-5 TRBV15 CATSMTNQPQHF
TRBJ1-1 TRBV6-1 CASSLQVNTEAFF
TRBJ1-2 TRBV11-2 CASSPGLGFGYTF
TRBJ1-1 TRBV7-2 CASSLRGFGTEAFF
TRBJ1-3 TRBV10-2 CASGEPRTGANTIYF
TRBJ1-1 TRBV12-5 CASGLGLDRGSAFF